This TCR beta chain emerged from a study of blood T cell repertoires in COVID-19. Study background: Both acute and convalescent COVID-19 samples were obtained from the United States, Italy and Spain.

Per germline, CDR1 SGHVS and CDR2 FNYEAQ. With 5 bases removed from V and 8 bases from J, the gap between germline ends came to 19 bases. The CDR3 extends over 15 amino acids. Profiled with immunoSEQ multiplex PCR; TCRdb holds only in-frame clones, not every one. In the table there are hundreds of thousands of clones, roughly 90% of which are singletons. The source of this sequence is a man between 40 and 49 years old with acute or convalescent COVID-19. The chain recombines TRBV7-6 with TRBJ2-1; TRBD2 might be the D (5 bases). What was sequenced was peripheral blood. Here the CDR3 DNA reads TGTGCCAGCAGCCCTGGGTGGTCCCGAGCGGATGAGCAGTTCTTC. Protein product: CASSPGWSRADEQFF.